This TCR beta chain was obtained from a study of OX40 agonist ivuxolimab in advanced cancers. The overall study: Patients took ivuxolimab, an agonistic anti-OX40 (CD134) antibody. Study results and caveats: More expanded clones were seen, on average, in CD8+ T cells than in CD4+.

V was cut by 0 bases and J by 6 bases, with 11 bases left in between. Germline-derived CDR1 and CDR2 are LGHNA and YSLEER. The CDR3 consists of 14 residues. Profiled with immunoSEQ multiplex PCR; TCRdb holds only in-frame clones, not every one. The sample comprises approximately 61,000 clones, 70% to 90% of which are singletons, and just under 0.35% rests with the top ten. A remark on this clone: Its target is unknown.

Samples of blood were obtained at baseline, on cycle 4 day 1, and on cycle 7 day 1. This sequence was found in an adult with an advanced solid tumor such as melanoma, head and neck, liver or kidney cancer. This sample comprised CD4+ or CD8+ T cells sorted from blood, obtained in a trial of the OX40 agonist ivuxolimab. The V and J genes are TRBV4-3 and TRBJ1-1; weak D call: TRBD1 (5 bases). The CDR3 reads CASSQEWDSSEAFF. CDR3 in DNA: TGCGCCAGCAGCCAAGAATGGGACTCCTCTGAAGCTTTCTTT.